One sample yielded the 24 T cell receptor beta chains listed below, sequenced in a study of CD8+CD57+ T cells in acquired aplastic anemia. Before being chosen for sequencing, patients had shown CD8+CD57+ cell expansion by flow cytometry. Genomic DNA, serving as template, underwent TCR beta VDJ and CDR3 profiling. TCRdb ran MiXCR on the reads and lists one entry per CDR3 protein. The repertoire holds about 220,000 distinct CDR3 sequences, with around 46% as singletons. Sequenced input: sorted CD4+, CD8+, or CD8+CD57+ T cells (not recorded which) from PBMCs. These receptors all stem from a human donor with aplastic anemia.

This clonotype was detected ten times or more. V and J are TRBV20-1 and TRBJ2-7; 8 bases agree with TRBD2. J gave up 0 bases and V 3 bases, and 4 bases lay outside the gene matches. Per germline, CDR1 DFQATT and CDR2 SNEGSKA (reference sequence). This CDR3 is 14 amino acids long. CDR3 nucleotides: TGCAGTGCTAGGGATAGCGGGGACTCCTACGAGCAGTACTTC. It codes for CSARDSGDSYEQYF.

This clonotype was found many times. The chain uses TRBV11-1 and TRBJ2-7, with TRBD2 matching over 7 bases. J was trimmed by 2 bases and V by 3 bases; bases with no gene match: 7. Germline-derived CDR1 and CDR2 are SGHAT and FQDESV (reference sequence). CDR3 length: 15 residues. The CDR3 nucleotides are TGTGCCAGCAGCTTGGTCCCCGGGACTACCTACGAGCAGTACTTC. Protein: CASSLVPGTTYEQYF.

This chain uses TRBV7-9 with TRBJ1-3, with D unresolved. Germline V lookup: CDR1 SEHNR, CDR2 FQNEAQ (reference sequence). The germline V and J ends were trimmed by 5 bases and 0 bases, with 8 bases remaining between them. The CDR3 has 14 amino acids. The CDR3 loop is CASSLEISGNTIYF. CDR3 DNA sequence: TGTGCCAGCAGCCTCGAGATCTCTGGAAACACCATATATTTT.

The CDR3 nucleotides read TGTGCCAGCAGTTCCGCCGGGACAGGGGGCAATTCACCCCTCCACTTT. As protein: CASSSAGTGGNSPLHF. The chain employs TRBV12-3 or TRBV12-4 and TRBJ1-6; 12 nucleotides match TRBD1. J gave up 7 bases and V 4 bases, and 5 bases lay outside the gene matches. The CDR3 sequence is 16 residues long.

This chain uses TRBV15 with TRBJ1-4, with D uncertain. V lost 1 base, J lost 5 bases, and 5 bases lay in between. CDR1 LNHNV and CDR2 YYDKDF come from the germline V gene (reference sequence). This CDR3 has 13 amino acids. CDR3 DNA: TGTGCCACCAGCAGAGCACCCAATGAAAAACTGTTTTTT. Translating gives CATSRAPNEKLFF.

This clonotype was picked up many times. The chain couples TRBV7-9 to TRBJ2-7; 8 bases fit TRBD1. CDR3 length: 14 amino acids. The ends lost 5 bases at V and 5 bases at J; junction bases unmatched: 8. CDR1 and CDR2 (germline): SEHNR, FQNEAQ (reference sequence). CDR3 residues: CASSPRTGINEQYF. Here the CDR3 DNA reads TGTGCCAGCAGCCCTCGGACAGGGATAAACGAGCAGTACTTC.

The chain has TRBV20-1 and TRBJ2-3; 7 nucleotides align to TRBD2. Germline loops: CDR1 DFQATT, CDR2 SNEGSKA (reference sequence). The CDR3 extends over 15 amino acids. CDR3 loop: CRDTILASRTDTQYF. CDR3 sequence (DNA): TGCAGGGACACGATACTAGCGAGCAGAACAGATACGCAGTATTTT.

V and J are TRBV20-1 and TRBJ2-7; 7 bases are shared with TRBD1. V lost 4 bases and J lost 0; bases outside the gene matches: 9. This CDR3 comprises 15 residues. Per the germline V gene, CDR1 is DFQATT and CDR2 is SNEGSKA (reference sequence). The CDR3 is CSATEGQASSYEQYF. CDR3 DNA: TGCAGTGCTACTGAAGGACAGGCGAGCTCCTACGAGCAGTACTTC.

There are many counts of this clonotype. V gene TRBV5-4 combines with J gene TRBJ2-5; D is perhaps TRBD1 (6 bases). The length of the CDR3 is 14 residues. The V and J ends lost 0 bases and 1 base respectively, with 7 bases between them. Germline CDR1 and CDR2: SGHNT and YYREEE (reference sequence). CDR3 DNA sequence: TGTGCCAGCAGCTTGGCAGGGGCCCAAGAGACCCAGTACTTC. It specifies CASSLAGAQETQYF.

This clonotype showed up many times. The chain has TRBV5-1 and TRBJ2-1, with D perhaps TRBD1 or TRBD2 (5 bases each). Looked up from germline, CDR1 is SGHRS and CDR2 is YFSETQ. This CDR3 has 14 residues. Trimming cost V 1 base and J 2 bases, with 7 bases left between them. The CDR3, as DNA: TGCGCCAGCAGCTTGCAGGGAGCCTACAATGAGCAGTTCTTC. It translates to CASSLQGAYNEQFF.

V and J are TRBV19 and TRBJ1-1; no clear D. Germline V gene lookup returns CDR1 LNHDA and CDR2 SQIVND (reference sequence). The CDR3 covers 11 residues. V shed 9 bases and J shed 2 bases, with 7 bases lying between them. Written as DNA, the CDR3 is TGTGCCAGAACCCGCAACACTGAAGCTTTCTTT. Encoded protein: CARTRNTEAFF.

This clonotype was recorded many times. The genes are TRBV12-3 or TRBV12-4 and TRBJ2-2, with unresolved D. The CDR3 is 16 residues long. The germline V and J ends were trimmed by 3 bases and 0 bases, with 11 bases remaining between them. The CDR3 nucleotides are TGTGCCAGCAGTTTTTTGGCCGATGCGAACACCGGGGAGCTGTTTTTT. Translation: CASSFLADANTGELFF.

This clonotype was seen a few times. The chain combines TRBV7-2 with TRBJ1-1; D remains unclear. V was pared by 3 bases and J by 7 bases, with 12 bases between. The CDR3 has 13 amino acids. The germline V gene encodes CDR1 SGHTA and CDR2 FQGNSA. CDR3 nucleotide sequence: TGTGCCAGCAGCTTGGTCGGCTACAATGAAGCTTTCTTT. Its translation: CASSLVGYNEAFF. The variable domain in full, completed from reference TRBV7-2 and TRBJ1-1, reads GAGVSQSPSNKVTEKGKDVELRCDPISGHTALYWYRQSLGQGLEFLIYFQGNSAPDKSGLPSDRFSAERTGGSVSTLTIQRTQQEDSAVYLCASSLVGYNEAFFGQGTRLTVV.

CDR3 nucleotide sequence: TGTGCCAGCAGCCCGGGGGTGGGAGGCTACGAGCAGTACTTC. Protein product: CASSPGVGGYEQYF. V usage is TRBV7-6 and J usage is TRBJ2-7; maybe TRBD2 (6 bases). Germline V lookup: CDR1 SGHVS, CDR2 FNYEAQ. Between the trimmed V and J ends, which lost 5 bases and 3 bases, there was a span of 14 bases. The CDR3 contains 14 residues.

V gene TRBV9 combines with J gene TRBJ2-3, with TRBD1 matching 9 bases. Germline V lookup: CDR1 SGDLS, CDR2 YYNGEE. The V segment lost 3 bases and the J segment 3 bases; nucleotides outside the gene matches: 11. This CDR3 is built from 17 residues. The CDR3 DNA sequence: TGTGCCAGCAGCGGACGACAGGGGGTTAGGTGGACAGATACGCAGTATTTT. It is translated as CASSGRQGVRWTDTQYF.

This clonotype has ten or more counts. The chain joins TRBV10-3 to TRBJ2-1, with a tentative D call TRBD2 (5 bases). Trimming removed 2 bases at V and 10 bases at J, with 9 bases between. Germline V gene lookup returns CDR1 ENHRY and CDR2 SYGVKD. The CDR3 has 12 residues. The CDR3: CAISEPGEEQFF. CDR3 DNA sequence: TGTGCCATCAGTGAGCCCGGGGAGGAGCAGTTCTTC.

The sample holds many counts of this clonotype. The rearrangement joins TRBV9 to TRBJ1-3, with 8 positions matching TRBD1. J gave up 5 bases and V 3 bases, and 4 bases lay outside the gene matches. The CDR3 totals 14 residues. Looked up from germline, CDR1 is SGDLS and CDR2 is YYNGEE. The CDR3 DNA follows: TGTGCCAGCAGCGAGAGGGACAGGCGAAACACCATATATTTT. Encoded protein: CASSERDRRNTIYF.

This clonotype was seen more than once but under ten times. J is TRBJ2-7 and V is TRBV7-2; weak D call: TRBD1 (5 bases). The CDR3 runs to 13 residues. The germline V and J ends were trimmed by 3 bases and 3 bases, with 9 bases remaining between them. Germline CDR1 SGHTA, CDR2 FQGNSA. The CDR3: CASSFDSNYEQYF. In nucleotides, the CDR3 is TGTGCCAGCAGCTTTGACAGTAACTACGAGCAGTACTTC. The complete variable domain, with remaining parts taken from reference TRBV7-2 and TRBJ2-7, reads GAGVSQSPSNKVTEKGKDVELRCDPISGHTALYWYRQSLGQGLEFLIYFQGNSAPDKSGLPSDRFSAERTGGSVSTLTIQRTQQEDSAVYLCASSFDSNYEQYFGPGTRLTVT.

The rearrangement joins TRBV11-1 to TRBJ2-3, with D possibly being TRBD2 (5 bases). In germline, CDR1 is SGHAT, CDR2 FQDESV (reference sequence). The CDR3 is 13 amino acids. Trimming removed 1 base from V and 5 bases from J, with 7 bases in between. In DNA, the CDR3 is TGTGCCAGCAGCTTAGGAGGGAAAGATACGCAGTATTTT. This gives the protein CASSLGGKDTQYF.

Concerning this clonotype itself: A read error may account for a junction end that differs from germline. The chain combines TRBV25-1 with TRBJ1-6; TRBD1 matches 11 bases. The CDR3 runs 13 residues. CDR1 is MGHDK, CDR2 SYGVNS, per germline. The CDR3: CTSSGTGGSPLHF. The CDR3 nucleotides are TGTACCAGCAGTGGGACAGGGGGTTCACCCCTCCACTTT.

The chain combines TRBV20-1 with TRBJ1-6, with D unresolved. CDR3 length: 13 amino acids. Germline loops: CDR1 DFQATT, CDR2 SNEGSKA (reference sequence). The CDR3 sequence is CSAEGRSDSPLHF. For the CDR3, the DNA is TGCAGCGCAGAGGGTCGGTCCGATTCACCCCTCCACTTT.

The chain carries TRBV7-6 and TRBJ2-1, with TRBD2 matching over 9 bases. V was clipped by 1 base and J by 9 bases; unmatched bases: 7. The CDR3 consists of 15 residues. Germline values: CDR1 SGHVS, CDR2 FNYEAQ. The CDR3 is CASSLVAGVIGEQFF. The DNA for the CDR3 is TGTGCCAGCAGCTTAGTAGCGGGAGTGATAGGTGAGCAGTTCTTC.

This clonotype has at least ten counts. V usage is TRBV6-5 and J usage is TRBJ2-1; 9 bases are shared with TRBD2. Germline V gives CDR1 MNHEY, CDR2 SVGAGI. CDR3 length: 14 amino acids. J gave up 9 bases and V 6 bases, and 9 bases lay outside the gene matches. CDR3 protein: CASSDSGSIGEQFF. CDR3 DNA sequence: TGTGCCAGCAGCGATAGCGGGAGCATTGGTGAGCAGTTCTTC.

This clonotype was seen ten or more times. The J gene is TRBJ2-7, the V gene TRBV6-2 or TRBV6-3; D not certain. Germline CDR1 MNHEY, CDR2 SVGEGT. The CDR3 is 12 amino acids. V shed 2 bases and J shed 3 bases, with 5 bases lying between them. The CDR3 DNA follows: TGTGCCAGCAGTTACCCCCTCTACGAGCAGTACTTC. Translating gives CASSYPLYEQYF.